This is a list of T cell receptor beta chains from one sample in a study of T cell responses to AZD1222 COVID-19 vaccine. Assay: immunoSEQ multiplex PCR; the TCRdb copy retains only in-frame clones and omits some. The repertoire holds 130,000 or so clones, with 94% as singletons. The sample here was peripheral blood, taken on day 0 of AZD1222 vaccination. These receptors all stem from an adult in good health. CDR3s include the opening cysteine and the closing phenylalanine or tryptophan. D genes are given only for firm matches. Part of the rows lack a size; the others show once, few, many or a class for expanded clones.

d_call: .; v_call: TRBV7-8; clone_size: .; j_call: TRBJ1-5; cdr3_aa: CASSPGQLRSNQPQHF; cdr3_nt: TGTGCCAGCAGTCCAGGGCAGTTACGTAGCAATCAGCCCCAGCATTTT
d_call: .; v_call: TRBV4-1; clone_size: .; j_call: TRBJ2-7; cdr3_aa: CASSQVGGTYEQYF; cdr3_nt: TGCGCCAGCAGCCAAGTCGGCGGGACCTACGAGCAGTACTTC
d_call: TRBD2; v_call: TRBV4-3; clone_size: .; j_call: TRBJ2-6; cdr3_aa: CASSQDRRGGSGANVLTF; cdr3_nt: TGCGCCAGCAGCCAAGATCGTCGGGGGGGATCTGGGGCCAACGTCCTGACTTTC
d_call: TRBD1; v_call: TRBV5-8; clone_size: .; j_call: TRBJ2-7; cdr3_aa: CASSLAEGATYEQYF; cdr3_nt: TGTGCCAGCAGCTTGGCCGAGGGGGCAACCTACGAGCAGTACTTC
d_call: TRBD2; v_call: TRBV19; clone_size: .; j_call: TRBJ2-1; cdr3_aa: CASSAGLAYNEQFF; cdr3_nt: TGTGCCAGTAGTGCGGGACTAGCCTACAATGAGCAGTTCTTC
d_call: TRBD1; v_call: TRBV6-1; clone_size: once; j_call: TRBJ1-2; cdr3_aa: CASSERQGYGYTF; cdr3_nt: TGTGCCAGCAGTGAACGACAGGGCTATGGCTACACCTTC
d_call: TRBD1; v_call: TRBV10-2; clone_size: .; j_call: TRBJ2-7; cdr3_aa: CASKRRAGGDLYEQYF; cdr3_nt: TGCGCCAGCAAAAGGAGGGCAGGGGGCGATTTGTACGAGCAGTACTTC
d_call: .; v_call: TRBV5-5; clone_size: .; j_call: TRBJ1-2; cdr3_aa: CASSFPMLGRGNYGYTF; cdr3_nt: TGTGCCAGCAGCTTTCCAATGCTCGGAAGGGGGAACTATGGCTACACCTTC
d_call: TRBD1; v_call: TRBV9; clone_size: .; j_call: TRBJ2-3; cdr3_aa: CASSVGAGQGESDTQYF; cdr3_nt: TGTGCCAGCAGCGTAGGGGCGGGACAGGGTGAATCAGATACGCAGTATTTT
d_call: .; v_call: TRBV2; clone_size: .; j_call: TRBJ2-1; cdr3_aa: CASSEDRSSYNEQFF; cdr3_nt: TGTGCCAGCAGTGAAGACAGGAGCTCCTACAATGAGCAGTTCTTC
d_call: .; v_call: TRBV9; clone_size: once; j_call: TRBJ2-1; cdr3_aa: CASSLDSGAYNEQFF; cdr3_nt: TGTGCCAGCAGCCTGGACTCGGGAGCATACAATGAGCAGTTCTTC
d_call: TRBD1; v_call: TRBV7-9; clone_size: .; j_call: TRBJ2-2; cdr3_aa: CASSAPGTAANTGELFF; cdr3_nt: TGTGCCAGCAGCGCACCTGGGACAGCCGCGAACACCGGGGAGCTGTTTTTT
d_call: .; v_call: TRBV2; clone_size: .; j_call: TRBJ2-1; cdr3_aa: CASSEGSSSYNEQFF; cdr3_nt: TGTGCCAGCAGTGAGGGATCGAGCTCCTACAATGAGCAGTTCTTC
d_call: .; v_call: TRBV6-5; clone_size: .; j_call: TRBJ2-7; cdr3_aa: CASSLTRGYEQYF; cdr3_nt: TGTGCCAGCAGTTTGACTAGAGGCTACGAGCAGTACTTC
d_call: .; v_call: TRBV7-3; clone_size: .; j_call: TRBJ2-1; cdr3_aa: CASSTSPTNEQFF; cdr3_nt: TGTGCCAGCAGCACGAGCCCTACCAATGAGCAGTTCTTC
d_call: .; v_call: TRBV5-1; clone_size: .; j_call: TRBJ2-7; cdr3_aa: CASSLVGGPYEQYF; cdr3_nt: TGCGCCAGCAGCTTGGTGGGGGGGCCCTACGAGCAGTACTTC
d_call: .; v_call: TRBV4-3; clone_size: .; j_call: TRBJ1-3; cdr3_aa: CASSQFYGVNSGNTIYF; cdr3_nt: TGCGCCAGCAGCCAGTTTTATGGGGTGAACTCTGGAAACACCATATATTTT
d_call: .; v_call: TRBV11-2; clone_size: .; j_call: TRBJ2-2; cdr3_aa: CASSLVIVRTGELFF; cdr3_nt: TGTGCCAGCAGCTTAGTAATAGTTAGGACCGGGGAGCTGTTTTTT